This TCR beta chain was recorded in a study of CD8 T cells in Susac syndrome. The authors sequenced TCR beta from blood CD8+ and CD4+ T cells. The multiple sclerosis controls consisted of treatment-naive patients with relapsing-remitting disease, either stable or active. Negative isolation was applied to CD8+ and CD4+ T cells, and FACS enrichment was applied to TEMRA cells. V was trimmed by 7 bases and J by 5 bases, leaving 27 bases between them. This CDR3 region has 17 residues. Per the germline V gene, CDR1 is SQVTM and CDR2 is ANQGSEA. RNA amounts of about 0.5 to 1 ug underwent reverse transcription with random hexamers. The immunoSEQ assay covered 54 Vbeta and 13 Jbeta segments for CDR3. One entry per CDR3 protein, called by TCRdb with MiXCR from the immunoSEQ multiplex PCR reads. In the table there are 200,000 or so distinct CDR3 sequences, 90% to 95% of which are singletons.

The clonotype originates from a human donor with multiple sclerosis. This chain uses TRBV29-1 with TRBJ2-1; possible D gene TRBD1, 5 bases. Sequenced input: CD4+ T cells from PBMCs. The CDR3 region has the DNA TGCAGCGCTCTCCATCAGGGAATGGTCACCCGCCACAATGAGCAGTTCTTC. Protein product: CSALHQGMVTRHNEQFF.